This T cell receptor beta chain is from a study of blood T cell repertoires in COVID-19. Study at large: From the United States, Italy and Spain came samples of acute and convalescent COVID-19.

The table came from immunoSEQ multiplex PCR; TCRdb's copy has only in-frame clones and leaves some out. The table has 300,000 or so clones, about nine tenths seen once. Cohorts were determined from participant-reported clinical history. With 2 bases removed from V and 6 bases from J, the gap between germline ends came to 19 bases. Looked up from germline, CDR1 is SGHVS and CDR2 is FQNEAQ. The CDR3 runs 16 residues. The clonotype originates from a man between 60 and 70 years old who had recovered from COVID-19. This rearrangement joins TRBV7-8 to TRBJ1-1; D perhaps matches TRBD1 (6 bases). Sequencing was performed on PBMCs or T cells enriched from blood (not recorded which). In DNA form, the CDR3 reads TGTGCCAGCAGCTTAACGCGGGTGGGGGCTATCCCTGAAGCTTTCTTT. It yields the protein CASSLTRVGAIPEAFF.